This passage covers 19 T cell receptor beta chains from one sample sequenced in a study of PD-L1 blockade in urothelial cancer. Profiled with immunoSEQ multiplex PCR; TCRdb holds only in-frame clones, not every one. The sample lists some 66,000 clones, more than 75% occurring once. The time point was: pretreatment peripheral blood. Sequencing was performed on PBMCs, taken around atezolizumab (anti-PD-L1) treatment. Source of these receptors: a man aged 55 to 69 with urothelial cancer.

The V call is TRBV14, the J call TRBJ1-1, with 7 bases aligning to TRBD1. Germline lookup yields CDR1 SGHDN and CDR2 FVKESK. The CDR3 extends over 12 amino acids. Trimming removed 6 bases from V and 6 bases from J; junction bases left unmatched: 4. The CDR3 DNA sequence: TGTGCCAGCAGGCGACAGGGTTCTGAAGCTTTCTTT. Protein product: CASRRQGSEAFF.

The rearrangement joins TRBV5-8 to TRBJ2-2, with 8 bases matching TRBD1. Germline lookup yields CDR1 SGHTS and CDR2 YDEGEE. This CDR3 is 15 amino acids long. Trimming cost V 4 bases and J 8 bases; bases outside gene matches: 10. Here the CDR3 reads CASSKNRQGSGELFF. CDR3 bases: TGTGCCAGCAGCAAGAACAGACAGGGGTCTGGGGAGCTGTTTTTT.

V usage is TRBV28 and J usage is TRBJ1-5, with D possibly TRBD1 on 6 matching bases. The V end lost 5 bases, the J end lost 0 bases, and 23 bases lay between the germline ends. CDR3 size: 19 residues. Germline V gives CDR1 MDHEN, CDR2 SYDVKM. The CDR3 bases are TGTGCCAGCAGTCCTCAGGGGCCAATCCTGAGATTTAGCAATCAGCCCCAGCATTTT. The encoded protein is CASSPQGPILRFSNQPQHF.

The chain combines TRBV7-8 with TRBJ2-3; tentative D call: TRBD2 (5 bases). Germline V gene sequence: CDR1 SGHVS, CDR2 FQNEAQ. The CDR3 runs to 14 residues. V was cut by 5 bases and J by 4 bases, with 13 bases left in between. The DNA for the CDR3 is TGTGCCAGCAGCCTAGTCCTAGCCGCAGATACGCAGTATTTT. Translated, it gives CASSLVLAADTQYF.

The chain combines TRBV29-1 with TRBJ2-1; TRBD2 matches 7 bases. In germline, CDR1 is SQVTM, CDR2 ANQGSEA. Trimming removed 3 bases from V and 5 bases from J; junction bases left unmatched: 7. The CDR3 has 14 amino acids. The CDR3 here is CSVDRAGLNNEQFF. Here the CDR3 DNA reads TGCAGCGTTGACCGAGCGGGGCTTAACAATGAGCAGTTCTTC.

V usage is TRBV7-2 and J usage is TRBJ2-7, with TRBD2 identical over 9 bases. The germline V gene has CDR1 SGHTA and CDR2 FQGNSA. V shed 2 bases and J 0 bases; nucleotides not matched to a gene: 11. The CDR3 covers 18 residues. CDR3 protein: CASSLRRGGRASSYEQYF. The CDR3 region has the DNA TGTGCCAGCAGCTTAAGGCGAGGCGGGAGGGCATCCTCCTACGAGCAGTACTTC.

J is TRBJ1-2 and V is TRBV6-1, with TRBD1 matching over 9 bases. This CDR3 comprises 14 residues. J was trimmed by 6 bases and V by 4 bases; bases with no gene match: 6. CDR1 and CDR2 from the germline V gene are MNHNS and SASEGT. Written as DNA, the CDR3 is TGTGCCAGCAGTGCCCGACAGGGGGAAAATGGCTACACCTTC. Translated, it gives CASSARQGENGYTF.

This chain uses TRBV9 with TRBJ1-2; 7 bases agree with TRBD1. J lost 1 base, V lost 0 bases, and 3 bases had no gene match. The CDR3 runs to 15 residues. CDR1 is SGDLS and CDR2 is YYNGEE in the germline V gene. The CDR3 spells CASSVDPGGNYGYTF. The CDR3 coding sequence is TGTGCCAGCAGCGTAGATCCAGGGGGTAACTATGGCTACACCTTC.

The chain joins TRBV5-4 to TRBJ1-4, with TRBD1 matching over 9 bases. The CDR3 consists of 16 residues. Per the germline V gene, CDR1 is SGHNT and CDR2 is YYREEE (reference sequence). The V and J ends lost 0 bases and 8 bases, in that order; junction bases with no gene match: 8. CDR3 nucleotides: TGTGCCAGCAGCTTGGGGACCGGGACAGGGCGCGAAAAACTGTTTTTT. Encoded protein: CASSLGTGTGREKLFF.

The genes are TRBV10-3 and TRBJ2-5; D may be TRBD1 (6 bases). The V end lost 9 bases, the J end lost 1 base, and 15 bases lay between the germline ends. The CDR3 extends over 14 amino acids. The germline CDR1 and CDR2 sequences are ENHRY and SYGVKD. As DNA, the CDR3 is TGTGCCATTAGTCTTACAGGGACCCAAGAGACCCAGTACTTC. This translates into CAISLTGTQETQYF.

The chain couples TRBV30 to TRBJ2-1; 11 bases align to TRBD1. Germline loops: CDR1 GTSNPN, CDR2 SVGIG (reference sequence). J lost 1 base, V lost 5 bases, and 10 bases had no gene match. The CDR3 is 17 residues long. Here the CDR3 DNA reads TGTGCCTGGTTTTCGGGACAGGGGGAAGGGTCCTACAATGAGCAGTTCTTC. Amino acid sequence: CAWFSGQGEGSYNEQFF.

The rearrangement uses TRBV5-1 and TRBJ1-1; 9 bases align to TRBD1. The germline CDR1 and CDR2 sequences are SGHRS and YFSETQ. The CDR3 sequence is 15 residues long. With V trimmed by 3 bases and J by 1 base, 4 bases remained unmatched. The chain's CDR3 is CASSSPGQGNTEAFF. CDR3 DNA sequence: TGCGCCAGCAGCTCTCCGGGACAGGGGAACACTGAAGCTTTCTTT.

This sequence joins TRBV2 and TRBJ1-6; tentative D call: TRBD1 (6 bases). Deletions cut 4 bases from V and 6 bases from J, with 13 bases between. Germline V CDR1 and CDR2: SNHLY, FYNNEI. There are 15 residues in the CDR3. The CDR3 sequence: CASSVGGAPNSPLHF. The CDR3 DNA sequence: TGTGCCAGCAGTGTGGGGGGGGCCCCTAATTCACCCCTCCACTTT.

CDR3 loop: CASSFGTGIYEQYF. The CDR3, as DNA: TGTGCCAGCAGCTTCGGGACAGGGATCTACGAGCAGTACTTC. The chain links TRBV5-6 to TRBJ2-5; the match to TRBD1 covers 9 bases. The J call could be wrong; TRBJ2-7 is a better fit for the DNA end. Germline V gives CDR1 SGHDT, CDR2 YYEEEE. CDR3 length: 14 amino acids.

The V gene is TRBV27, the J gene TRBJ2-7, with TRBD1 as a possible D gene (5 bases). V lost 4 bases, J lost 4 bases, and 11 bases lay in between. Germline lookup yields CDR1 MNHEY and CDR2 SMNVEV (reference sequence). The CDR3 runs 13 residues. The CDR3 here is CASSYQGTYEQYF. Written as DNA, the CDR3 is TGTGCCAGCAGTTACCAGGGAACTTACGAGCAGTACTTC.

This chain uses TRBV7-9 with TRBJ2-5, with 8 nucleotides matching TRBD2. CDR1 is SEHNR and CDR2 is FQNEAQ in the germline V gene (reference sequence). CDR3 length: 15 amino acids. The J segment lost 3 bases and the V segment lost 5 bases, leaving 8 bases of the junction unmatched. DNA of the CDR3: TGTGCCAGCAGCCCCGGGACTAGTTGGGAAGAGACCCAGTACTTC. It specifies CASSPGTSWEETQYF.

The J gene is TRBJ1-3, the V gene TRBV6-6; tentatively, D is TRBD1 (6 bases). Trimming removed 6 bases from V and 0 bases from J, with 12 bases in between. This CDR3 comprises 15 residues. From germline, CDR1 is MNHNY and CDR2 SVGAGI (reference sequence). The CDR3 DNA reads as TGTGCCAGCAGACCGACAGGAAGCTCTGGAAACACCATATATTTT. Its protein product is CASRPTGSSGNTIYF.

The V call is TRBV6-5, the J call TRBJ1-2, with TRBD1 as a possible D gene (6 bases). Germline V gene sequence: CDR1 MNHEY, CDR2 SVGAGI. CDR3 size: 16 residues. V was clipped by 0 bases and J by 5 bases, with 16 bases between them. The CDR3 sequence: CASSYSSGGGGYGYTF. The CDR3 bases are TGTGCCAGCAGTTACTCCTCCGGGGGGGGCGGGTATGGCTACACCTTC.

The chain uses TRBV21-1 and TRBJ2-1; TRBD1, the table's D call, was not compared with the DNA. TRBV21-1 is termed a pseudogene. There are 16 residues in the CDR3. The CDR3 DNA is TGTGCCAGCAGCATAACAGGGGGCATCGGCTACAATGAGCAGTTCTTC. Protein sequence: CASSITGGIGYNEQFF.